The 25 T cell receptor beta chains reported below all come from one sample, sequenced in a study of T cells after yellow fever vaccination. TCRdb re-analysed the 5' RACE reads in MiXCR, keeping a single row per CDR3 protein. The data contain roughly 500,000 distinct CDR3 sequences, roughly a fifth of them singletons. Sequencing was performed on PBMCs, taken 15 days after the yellow fever booster vaccination. Receptor source: a man aged 25-45 years who received the YFV17D yellow fever vaccine.

This clonotype turned up a few times. This chain links TRBV21-1 with TRBJ2-7; the table's D gene call, TRBD2, was not cross checked with the DNA. TRBV21-1 is deemed a pseudogene. The CDR3 sequence is 13 residues long. For the CDR3, the DNA is TGTGCCAGCAGCAAGAGGGCCCTCTACGAGCAGTACTTC. It yields the protein CASSKRALYEQYF.

The CDR3 loop is CATSREILSEQYF. Here the CDR3 DNA reads TGTGCCACCAGCAGAGAAATCCTTTCCGAGCAGTACTTC. The chain couples TRBV15 to TRBJ2-7; no clear D. The V and J ends lost 0 bases and 6 bases respectively, with 9 bases between them. This CDR3 is built from 13 residues. The germline V gene has CDR1 LNHNV and CDR2 YYDKDF (reference sequence).

The V call is TRBV29-1, the J call TRBJ2-5; D is uncertain. V was pared by 3 bases and J by 4 bases, with 18 bases between. Per the germline V gene, CDR1 is SQVTM and CDR2 is ANQGSEA. There are 15 residues in the CDR3. The DNA for the CDR3 is TGCAGCGTTGACACAACCAGGACGCGGAGAGAGACCCAGTACTTC. Translation: CSVDTTRTRRETQYF.

This clonotype was detected a few times. This chain connects TRBV29-1 to TRBJ2-7; D is unresolved. V gave up 2 bases and J gave up 2 bases, with 13 bases separating them. Germline-derived CDR1 and CDR2 are SQVTM and ANQGSEA. This CDR3 spans 14 amino acids. As DNA, the CDR3 is TGCAGCGTTGAAACCCCGGACGGAACCTACGAGCAGTACTTC. This translates into CSVETPDGTYEQYF.

The CDR3 nucleotides are TGTGCCAGCAGCTTACTATCCCCCCTTACTGAGGATACGCAGTATTTT. Encoded protein: CASSLLSPLTEDTQYF. This chain connects TRBV7-2 to TRBJ2-3; D uncertain. Germline CDR1 SGHTA, CDR2 FQGNSA. This CDR3 is 16 amino acids long. V was pared by 2 bases and J by 6 bases, with 18 bases between. The full variable domain, rest sourced from reference TRBV7-2 and TRBJ2-3, is GAGVSQSPSNKVTEKGKDVELRCDPISGHTALYWYRQSLGQGLEFLIYFQGNSAPDKSGLPSDRFSAERTGGSVSTLTIQRTQQEDSAVYLCASSLLSPLTEDTQYFGPGTRLTVL.

This rearrangement joins TRBV9 to TRBJ1-2, with a possible D match to TRBD1 (6 bases). The V gene lost 3 bases and the J gene lost 8 bases, with 14 bases spanning the gap. This CDR3 has 13 residues. CDR1 is SGDLS, CDR2 YYNGEE, per germline. The CDR3: CASSGSQGYGYTF. CDR3 coding DNA: TGTGCCAGCAGCGGGTCCCAGGGGTACGGCTACACCTTC.

The J gene is TRBJ1-5, the V gene TRBV28; D not resolved. Trimming pared 5 bases from V and 9 bases from J, leaving 14 bases between. Germline V gives CDR1 MDHEN, CDR2 SYDVKM. The CDR3 is made up of 13 amino acids. The CDR3 sequence is CASSDGSPRPQHF. In nucleotides, the CDR3 is TGTGCCAGCAGTGACGGGAGCCCCAGGCCCCAGCATTTT.

This clonotype appeared a few times. The chain carries TRBV5-4 and TRBJ2-2; the D is unclear. Germline V gives CDR1 SGHNT, CDR2 YYREEE (reference sequence). CDR3 size: 13 residues. Trimming cost V 3 bases and J 5 bases, with 8 bases left between them. Here the CDR3 reads CASSSSTTGELFF. CDR3 coding DNA: TGTGCCAGCAGCTCGTCAACGACCGGGGAGCTGTTTTTT.

In its sample, this clonotype was seen many times. The V and J genes are TRBV18 and TRBJ2-7; D is ambiguous. CDR1 KGHSH and CDR2 LQKENI come from the germline V gene. V was trimmed by 4 bases and J by 4 bases, leaving 11 bases between them. CDR3 length equals 13 residues. CDR3 coding DNA: TGTGCCAGCTCACAGTCTAAGAATTACGAGCAGTACTTC. Translating gives CASSQSKNYEQYF.

This clonotype was seen at least ten times. This rearrangement joins TRBV7-2 to TRBJ2-7; D remains ambiguous. CDR1 is SGHTA, CDR2 FQGNSA, per germline. This CDR3 has 13 residues. V dropped 3 bases and J dropped 6 bases, with 12 bases sitting between them. The CDR3 DNA follows: TGTGCCAGCAGCTTGGGTTCCCGCCGCGAGCAGTACTTC. Translated: CASSLGSRREQYF. The whole variable domain, filled in from reference TRBV7-2 and TRBJ2-7, reads GAGVSQSPSNKVTEKGKDVELRCDPISGHTALYWYRQSLGQGLEFLIYFQGNSAPDKSGLPSDRFSAERTGGSVSTLTIQRTQQEDSAVYLCASSLGSRREQYFGPGTRLTVT.

The V call is TRBV5-1, the J call TRBJ2-1; D is possibly TRBD2 (5 bases). This CDR3 is 14 amino acids long. Germline V gene data show CDR1 as SGHRS and CDR2 as YFSETQ. Between the trimmed V and J ends, which lost 5 bases and 0 bases, there was a span of 9 bases. In nucleotides, the CDR3 is TGCGCCAGCAGTCCCGGGGACTCCTACAATGAGCAGTTCTTC. This sequence encodes CASSPGDSYNEQFF.

This clonotype has just a few counts. V usage is TRBV29-1 and J usage is TRBJ2-7; 7 bases agree with TRBD1. Germline V lookup: CDR1 SQVTM, CDR2 ANQGSEA. The V gene end was trimmed by 6 bases and the J gene end by 5 bases; junction bases not matched to a gene: 10. CDR3 length: 13 residues. CDR3 DNA: TGCAGCGTCGGACACGTTACAGGGGACGAGCAGTACTTC. The encoded protein is CSVGHVTGDEQYF.

This clonotype was observed a handful of times. The chain employs TRBV7-2 and TRBJ1-1; D is unclear. Deletions cut 1 base from V and 11 bases from J, with 14 bases between. The CDR3 loop spans 13 amino acids. Germline CDR1 and CDR2: SGHTA and FQGNSA. CDR3 amino acids: CASSLETGIGAFF. Here the CDR3 DNA reads TGTGCCAGCAGCTTAGAAACGGGTATAGGCGCTTTCTTT.

The CDR3 sequence: CASRTTGLAAQNTGELFF. In nucleotides, the CDR3 is TGTGCCAGCAGGACGACCGGACTAGCGGCACAGAACACCGGGGAGCTGTTTTTT. The V gene is TRBV7-3, the J gene TRBJ2-2; 10 nucleotides match TRBD2. This CDR3 has 18 amino acids. CDR1 and CDR2 from the germline V gene are SGHTA and FQGTGA. V was pared by 6 bases and J by 1 base, with 11 bases of the junction left unmatched.

This chain links TRBV9 with TRBJ2-3; a weak D match, TRBD2 (6 bases). V was cut by 0 bases and J by 5 bases, with 10 bases left in between. This CDR3 region has 14 residues. Germline assignment: CDR1 SGDLS and CDR2 YYNGEE. The CDR3, as DNA: TGTGCCAGCAGCGTAGCGGGAGCGAAAGATACGCAGTATTTT. Protein product: CASSVAGAKDTQYF.

V gene TRBV7-2 combines with J gene TRBJ2-6; D gene unclear. The V and J ends lost 6 bases and 4 bases respectively, with 10 bases between them. Germline-derived CDR1 and CDR2 are SGHTA and FQGNSA. CDR3 length: 14 amino acids. As DNA, the CDR3 is TGTGCCAGCAGGACTTGGTCAGGGGCCAACGTCCTGACTTTC. Translation gives CASRTWSGANVLTF. The full variable domain, in which reference TRBV7-2 and TRBJ2-6 provide the parts outside the CDR3, is GAGVSQSPSNKVTEKGKDVELRCDPISGHTALYWYRQSLGQGLEFLIYFQGNSAPDKSGLPSDRFSAERTGGSVSTLTIQRTQQEDSAVYLCASRTWSGANVLTFGAGSRLTVL.

This clonotype was seen more than once but under ten times. This chain connects TRBV20-1 to TRBJ2-7, with 10 bases that match TRBD2. CDR1 and CDR2 from the germline V gene are DFQATT and SNEGSKA (reference sequence). The CDR3 runs to 15 residues. V lost 0 bases, J lost 6 bases, and 8 bases stayed unmatched. The DNA of the CDR3 is TGCAGTGCTAGAGAGAGCGGGAGGGGGCCTGTCGAGCAGTACTTC. Its protein product is CSARESGRGPVEQYF.

J is TRBJ2-1 and V is TRBV9; a possible D gene is TRBD2 (5 bases). The CDR3 spans 15 residues. Germline values: CDR1 SGDLS, CDR2 YYNGEE. The ends were cut back, 2 bases at V and 10 bases at J, with 19 bases in the middle. CDR3 residues: CASSVGPLGSKEQFF. The CDR3 nucleotides read TGTGCCAGCAGCGTTGGGCCCCTGGGGAGCAAAGAGCAGTTCTTC.

The rearrangement joins TRBV7-2 to TRBJ2-2, with unresolved D. There are 14 residues in the CDR3. In germline, CDR1 is SGHTA, CDR2 FQGNSA. The ends were cut back, 3 bases at V and 2 bases at J, with 7 bases in the middle. This chain's CDR3 is CASSLEPNTGELFF. DNA for the CDR3: TGTGCCAGCAGCTTGGAACCCAACACCGGGGAGCTGTTTTTT.

J is TRBJ2-5 and V is TRBV7-2, with D possibly being TRBD2 (5 bases). V lost 1 base to trimming and J lost 4 bases, with 10 bases between them. The germline CDR1 and CDR2 sequences are SGHTA and FQGNSA. There are 14 residues in the CDR3. CDR3 DNA sequence: TGTGCCAGCAGCTTAGATGGGCGGGTAGAGACCCAGTACTTC. Amino acids: CASSLDGRVETQYF.

This clonotype was observed at least ten times. This chain joins TRBV20-1 and TRBJ2-5; D remains unclear. Trimming shortened V by 4 bases and J by 5 bases, and 8 bases separated the two germline ends. The CDR3 runs 11 residues. CDR1 is DFQATT and CDR2 is SNEGSKA in the germline V gene (reference sequence). As DNA, the CDR3 is TGCAGTGCTACCTACTTGGAGACCCAGTACTTC. It translates to CSATYLETQYF.

The chain is built from TRBV30 and TRBJ2-1; TRBD2 matches 7 bases. There are 15 residues in the CDR3. Germline trimming cut 3 bases from V and 6 bases from J; bases unmatched to any gene: 11. Germline CDR1 is GTSNPN and CDR2 is SVGIG (reference sequence). For the CDR3, the DNA is TGTGCCTGGAGAGCTCTAGCGGCCAGCGCCAATGAGCAGTTCTTC. Encoded protein: CAWRALAASANEQFF.

The rearrangement joins TRBV18 to TRBJ2-7; the D gene is possibly TRBD2 (5 bases). V was shortened by 4 bases and J by 4 bases, with 14 bases between the two germline ends. The CDR3 contains 14 residues. Germline V gene data show CDR1 as KGHSH and CDR2 as LQKENI. As DNA, the CDR3 is TGTGCCAGCTCACAAAGGGCTGGGGAGTACGAGCAGTACTTC. Residues: CASSQRAGEYEQYF.

This chain links TRBV28 with TRBJ2-1, with a weak D call TRBD2 (5 bases). CDR1 is MDHEN, CDR2 SYDVKM, per germline. This CDR3 is built from 16 residues. Deletions cut 6 bases from V and 5 bases from J, with 20 bases between. The CDR3 sequence: CASRIARWGGDNEQFF. The CDR3 DNA reads as TGTGCCAGCAGGATAGCGCGATGGGGTGGGGACAATGAGCAGTTCTTC.

This clonotype appeared a few times. The genes are TRBV5-1 and TRBJ2-3; 8 bases are a match to TRBD2. The CDR3 extends over 16 amino acids. Per the germline V gene, CDR1 is SGHRS and CDR2 is YFSETQ. The junction had 10 bases not matched to a gene; V was cut back by 5 bases and J by 2 bases. CDR3 DNA sequence: TGCGCCAGCAGGATTCAGCGGGAGACTTTCACAGATACGCAGTATTTT. Its translation is CASRIQRETFTDTQYF.